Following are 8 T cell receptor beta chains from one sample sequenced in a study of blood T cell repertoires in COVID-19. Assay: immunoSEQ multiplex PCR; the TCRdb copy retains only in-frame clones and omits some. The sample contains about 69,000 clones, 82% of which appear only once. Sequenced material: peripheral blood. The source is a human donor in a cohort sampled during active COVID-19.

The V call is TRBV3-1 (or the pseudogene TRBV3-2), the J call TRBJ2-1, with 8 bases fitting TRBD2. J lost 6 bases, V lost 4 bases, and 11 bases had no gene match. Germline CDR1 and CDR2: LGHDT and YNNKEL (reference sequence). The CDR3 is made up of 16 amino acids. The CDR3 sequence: CASSPDHGGGFNEQFF. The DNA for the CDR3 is TGTGCCAGCAGCCCCGATCACGGCGGGGGGTTCAATGAGCAGTTCTTC.

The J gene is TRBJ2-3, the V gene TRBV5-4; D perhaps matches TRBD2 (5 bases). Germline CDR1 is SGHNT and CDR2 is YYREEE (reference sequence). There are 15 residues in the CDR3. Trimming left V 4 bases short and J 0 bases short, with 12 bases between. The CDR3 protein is CASSPGGPSTDTQYF. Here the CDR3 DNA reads TGTGCCAGCAGCCCTGGAGGACCTAGCACAGATACGCAGTATTTT.

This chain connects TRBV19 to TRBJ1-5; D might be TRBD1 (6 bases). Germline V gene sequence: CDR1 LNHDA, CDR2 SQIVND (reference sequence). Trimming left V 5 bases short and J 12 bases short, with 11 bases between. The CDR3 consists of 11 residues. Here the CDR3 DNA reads TGTGCCAGTAGTTTTGGCAGGGGCCAGCATTTT. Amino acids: CASSFGRGQHF.

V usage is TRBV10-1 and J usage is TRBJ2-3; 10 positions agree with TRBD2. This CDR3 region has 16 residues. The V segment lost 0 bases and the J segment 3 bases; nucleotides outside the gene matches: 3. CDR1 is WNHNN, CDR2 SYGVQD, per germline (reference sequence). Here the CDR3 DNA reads TGCGCCAGCAGTGAGTCGCTACTAGCGGGGACAGATACGCAGTATTTT. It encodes CASSESLLAGTDTQYF.

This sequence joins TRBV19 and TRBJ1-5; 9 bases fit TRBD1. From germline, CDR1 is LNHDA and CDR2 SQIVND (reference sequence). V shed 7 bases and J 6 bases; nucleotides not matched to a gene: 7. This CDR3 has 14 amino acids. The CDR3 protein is CASNLDRGFQPQHF. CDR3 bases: TGTGCCAGTAACCTGGACAGGGGTTTTCAGCCCCAGCATTTT.

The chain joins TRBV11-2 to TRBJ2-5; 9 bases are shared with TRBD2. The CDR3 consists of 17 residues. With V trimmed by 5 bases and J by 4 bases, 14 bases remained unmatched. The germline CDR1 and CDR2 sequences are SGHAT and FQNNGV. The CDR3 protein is CASSRGLAGYIGETQYF. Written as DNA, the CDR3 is TGTGCCAGCAGCAGAGGGCTAGCGGGGTATATCGGAGAGACCCAGTACTTC.

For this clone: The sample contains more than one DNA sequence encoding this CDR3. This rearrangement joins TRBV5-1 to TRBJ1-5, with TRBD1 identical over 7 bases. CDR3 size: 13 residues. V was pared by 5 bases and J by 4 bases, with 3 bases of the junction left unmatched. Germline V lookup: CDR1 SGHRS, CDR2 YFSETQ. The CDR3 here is CASSLDRNQPQHF. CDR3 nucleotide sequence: TGCGCCAGCAGTCTGGACAGGAATCAGCCCCAGCATTTT.

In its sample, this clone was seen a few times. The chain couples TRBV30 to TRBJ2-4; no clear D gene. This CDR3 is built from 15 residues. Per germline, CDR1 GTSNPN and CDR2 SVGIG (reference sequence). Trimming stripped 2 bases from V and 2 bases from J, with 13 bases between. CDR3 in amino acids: CAWSPPGRSKNIQYF. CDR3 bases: TGTGCCTGGAGTCCCCCAGGCAGATCCAAAAACATTCAGTACTTC.